This T cell receptor beta chain was recovered during a study of blood T cells in healthy people across ages. Study-level findings and limits: Older individuals had lower TCR beta diversity per million T cells (the decline was roughly linear). A conclusive naive versus antigen-experienced comparison was prevented by the unsorted PBMCs.

Through a sample-barcoded 5' primer and a J-beta primer mix, a second PCR was run for roughly 7 to 11 cycles. From the 5' RACE reads, TCRdb called clonotypes with MiXCR, one entry per CDR3 protein. The sample has 1.5 million to 2 million distinct CDR3 sequences, roughly 50% seen once; the top ten hold around 2.1%. Trimming took off 0 bases at V and 13 bases at J, with 19 bases between the two ends. The germline V gene encodes CDR1 SGHRS and CDR2 YFSETQ. There are 14 residues in the CDR3. As for this clonotype: The antigen remains unidentified.

The chain joins TRBV5-1 to TRBJ1-2; no firm D call. The sample taken for sequencing was blood. This sequence originates from a woman aged 40 to 50 in good health. CDR3: CASSLGGGLRVITF. CDR3 DNA sequence: TGCGCCAGCAGCTTGGGCGGCGGTCTAAGAGTGATCACCTTC. Filled out from reference TRBV5-1 and TRBJ1-2, the complete variable domain reads KAGVTQTPRYLIKTRGQQVTLSCSPISGHRSVSWYQQTPGQGLQFLFEYFSETQRNKGNFPGRFSGRQFSNSRSEMNVSTLELGDSALYLCASSLGGGLRVITFGSGTRLTVV.